Following are 16 T cell receptor beta chains from one sample sequenced in a study of spatial heterogeneity in lung cancer. TCRdb ran MiXCR on the 5' RACE reads and lists one entry per CDR3 protein. The repertoire holds more than 80,000 distinct CDR3 sequences, with approximately 12% as singletons. As to time point: sample taken at primary tumor resection. Sequenced here: PBMCs, sampled at surgery. The receptors were gathered from a male donor with early-stage non-small cell lung cancer.

DNA of the CDR3: TGTGCCAGCAGTTTATTAGCGGGGGGCGTGGAGACCCAGTACTTC. Translated, it gives CASSLLAGGVETQYF. The chain couples TRBV28 to TRBJ2-5; TRBD2 aligns across 10 bases. The CDR3 is 15 residues long. CDR1 and CDR2 (germline): MDHEN, SYDVKM. The V and J ends lost 1 base and 5 bases, in that order; junction bases with no gene match: 4.

This chain connects TRBV7-9 to TRBJ1-2; D uncertain. This CDR3 comprises 13 residues. Per germline, CDR1 SEHNR and CDR2 FQNEAQ (reference sequence). Trimming left V 5 bases short and J 4 bases short, with 11 bases between. CDR3 amino acids: CASSRTAGYGYTF. The CDR3 coding sequence is TGTGCCAGCAGCCGAACGGCAGGCTATGGCTACACCTTC. Filled out from reference TRBV7-9 and TRBJ1-2, the complete variable domain reads DTGVSQNPRHKITKRGQNVTFRCDPISEHNRLYWYRQTLGQGPEFLTYFQNEAQLEKSRLLSDRFSAERPKGSFSTLEIQRTEQGDSAMYLCASSRTAGYGYTFGSGTRLTVV.

This clonotype was counted a few times. V usage is TRBV11-2 and J usage is TRBJ2-5; D could derive from TRBD1 or TRBD2 (6 bases each). V was pared by 5 bases and J by 2 bases, with 12 bases between. Per germline, CDR1 SGHAT and CDR2 FQNNGV. The CDR3 is made up of 14 amino acids. CDR3 in amino acids: CASSPRGVQETQYF. In DNA form, the CDR3 reads TGTGCCAGCAGCCCGAGGGGGGTACAAGAGACCCAGTACTTC.

This clonotype was observed a handful of times. The chain links TRBV28 to TRBJ2-3, with D unresolved. With 4 bases removed from V and 5 bases from J, the gap between germline ends came to 7 bases. The CDR3 extends over 12 amino acids. Germline assignment: CDR1 MDHEN and CDR2 SYDVKM. Written as DNA, the CDR3 is TGTGCCAGCAGTTCCAAGAGAGATACGCAGTATTTT. Translating it yields CASSSKRDTQYF. Looking up the rest from reference TRBV28 and TRBJ2-3 gives the full variable domain: DVKVTQSSRYLVKRTGEKVFLECVQDMDHENMFWYRQDPGLGLRLIYFSYDVKMKEKGDIPEGYSVSREKKERFSLILESASTNQTSMYLCASSSKRDTQYFGPGTRLTVL.

This clonotype was counted ten times or more. This chain joins TRBV12-5 and TRBJ2-7; TRBD1 is a possible D gene (5 bases). V gave up 5 bases and J gave up 3 bases, with 8 bases separating them. CDR3 length: 12 residues. Looked up from germline, CDR1 is LGHNT and CDR2 is FRNRAP. For the CDR3, the DNA is TGTGCTAGTGGTCCCGACAGCTACGAGCAGTACTTC. Encoded protein: CASGPDSYEQYF.

The V call is TRBV4-3, the J call TRBJ2-6, with 7 bases matching TRBD2. Germline CDR1 and CDR2: LGHNA and YSLEER. This CDR3 has 20 residues. J was trimmed by 0 bases and V by 0 bases; bases with no gene match: 11. The CDR3 reads CASSQDLLGGEPSGANVLTF. CDR3 in DNA: TGCGCCAGCAGCCAAGATCTTCTTGGGGGGGAACCCTCTGGGGCCAACGTCCTGACTTTC.

Ten or more counts support this clonotype. V gene TRBV28 combines with J gene TRBJ1-5; unclear D gene. The germline V and J ends were trimmed by 7 bases and 3 bases, with 7 bases remaining between them. The CDR3 sequence is 12 residues long. Germline V gene data show CDR1 as MDHEN and CDR2 as SYDVKM. For the CDR3, the DNA is TGTGCCAGCAATCCCCCCAATCAGCCCCAGCATTTT. Its translation is CASNPPNQPQHF.

V is TRBV6-5 and J is TRBJ1-1; D is unclear. Germline assignment: CDR1 MNHEY and CDR2 SVGAGI. The CDR3 contains 13 residues. Deletions cut 6 bases from V and 4 bases from J, with 12 bases between. Written as DNA, the CDR3 is TGTGCCAGCAGCTCGCTGGATACCACTGAAGCTTTCTTT. Amino acid sequence: CASSSLDTTEAFF.

This clonotype was seen many times. J is TRBJ2-7 and V is TRBV20-1; 13 bases line up with TRBD2. The CDR3 has 16 residues. CDR1 and CDR2 (germline): DFQATT, SNEGSKA (reference sequence). The V and J ends lost 0 bases and 5 bases, in that order; junction bases with no gene match: 7. The CDR3 region has the DNA TGCAGTGCTAGAGATTATGGACTAGCGGGAGTTGACGAGCAGTACTTC. This translates into CSARDYGLAGVDEQYF.

The genes are TRBV6-5 and TRBJ2-7; D is perhaps TRBD1 or TRBD2 (6 bases each). V lost 6 bases and J lost 3, with 15 bases in between. The CDR3 is 14 residues long. CDR1 MNHEY and CDR2 SVGAGI come from the germline V gene. The CDR3: CASSRDKEGYEQYF. The CDR3 DNA is TGTGCCAGCAGCCGGGACAAGGAGGGCTACGAGCAGTACTTC.

This clonotype was detected many times. The chain joins TRBV7-3 to TRBJ2-3; 7 positions agree with TRBD2. The CDR3 is 15 residues long. From germline, CDR1 is SGHTA and CDR2 FQGTGA. V shed 5 bases and J 2 bases; nucleotides not matched to a gene: 7. The CDR3 DNA sequence: TGTGCCAGCAGCCCCGGACTAGTTTACACAGATACGCAGTATTTT. This sequence encodes CASSPGLVYTDTQYF.

This clonotype was found a few times. V and J are TRBV6-2 or TRBV6-3 and TRBJ1-5; the D gene is possibly TRBD1 (6 bases). The CDR3 extends over 17 amino acids. Trimming pared 3 bases from V and 1 base from J, leaving 16 bases between. Germline assignment: CDR1 MNHEY and CDR2 SVGEGT. DNA for the CDR3: TGTGCCAGCAGTTATCGGGGACAAAGAACGAGCAATCAGCCCCAGCATTTT. Amino acid sequence: CASSYRGQRTSNQPQHF.

This clonotype was seen a handful of times. V gene TRBV5-6 combines with J gene TRBJ1-2; TRBD1 might be the D (5 bases). V was cut by 4 bases and J by 4 bases, with 11 bases left in between. CDR3 length: 13 amino acids. From germline, CDR1 is SGHDT and CDR2 YYEEEE. The CDR3 spells CASSRDRAYGYTF. The CDR3, as DNA: TGTGCCAGCAGCCGCGACAGAGCCTATGGCTACACCTTC.

In its sample, this clonotype was seen a few times. The chain joins TRBV20-1 to TRBJ2-3; 10 nucleotides align to TRBD2. V was clipped by 4 bases and J by 1 base; unmatched bases: 11. Germline V CDR1 and CDR2: DFQATT, SNEGSKA (reference sequence). CDR3 length: 17 residues. The CDR3 sequence is CSAMTSGQLLGTDTQYF. CDR3 DNA: TGCAGTGCTATGACTAGCGGGCAGCTCCTGGGCACAGATACGCAGTATTTT.

This clonotype appeared many times. The chain recombines TRBV7-9 with TRBJ1-5; weak D call: TRBD1 (5 bases). Germline V gene lookup returns CDR1 SEHNR and CDR2 FQNEAQ (reference sequence). Trimming stripped 3 bases from V and 5 bases from J, with 8 bases between. This CDR3 is built from 13 residues. In DNA form, the CDR3 reads TGTGCCAGCAGCTTTTCGGGGGATCAGCCCCAGCATTTT. Protein sequence: CASSFSGDQPQHF.

This clonotype has just a few counts. This chain uses TRBV5-5 with TRBJ2-6; no clear D. The CDR3 length is 16 residues. In germline, CDR1 is SGHKS, CDR2 YYEKEE (reference sequence). Trimming pared 7 bases from V and 4 bases from J, leaving 18 bases between. DNA for the CDR3: TGTGCCAGCGACCCCTTGCCCTCTTACGGGGCCAACGTCCTGACTTTC. Amino acids: CASDPLPSYGANVLTF.